One sample yielded the 6 T cell receptor beta chains listed below, sequenced in a study of cytomegalovirus exposure and HLA in healthy donors. 60 Vbeta and 13 Jbeta primers were used in PCR. TCRdb keeps only in-frame clones here, not all; method: immunoSEQ multiplex PCR. In the table there are 65,000 or so clones, around 73% of which are singletons. The source material was PBMCs. Receptor source: a girl aged 5 to 17 in good health and CMV-seropositive.

This chain links TRBV29-1 with TRBJ2-1; a weak D match, TRBD1 (8 bases). The V gene's germline CDR1 is SQVTM and CDR2 ANQGSEA. This CDR3 contains 17 residues. Trimming pared 8 bases from V and 3 bases from J, leaving 26 bases between. CDR3 in amino acids: CSTQGGSAGVSYNEQFF. In nucleotides, the CDR3 is TGCAGCACACAGGGGGGCTCGGCGGGAGTGAGCTACAATGAGCAGTTCTTC.

V usage is TRBV29-1 and J usage is TRBJ2-2, with a weak D call TRBD2 (5 bases). V dropped 5 bases and J dropped 6 bases, with 13 bases sitting between them. In germline, CDR1 is SQVTM, CDR2 ANQGSEA. This CDR3 is built from 13 residues. The CDR3 coding sequence is TGCAGCGTTCGTGAGGGTACGGCCGGGGAGCTGTTTTTT. The encoded protein is CSVREGTAGELFF.

A few counts support this clone. This chain joins TRBV6-5 and TRBJ2-7, with 8 bases aligning to TRBD2. The CDR3 spans 13 residues. V lost 10 bases, J lost 6 bases, and 11 bases stayed unmatched. Germline-derived CDR1 and CDR2 are MNHEY and SVGAGI. The DNA for the CDR3 is TGTGCCACCCTCCGGGGGGGGCTCGGCGAGCAGTACTTC. Translation: CATLRGGLGEQYF.

This clone was found a few times. This chain uses TRBV19 with TRBJ2-6, with a possible D match to TRBD1 (5 bases). Germline V gives CDR1 LNHDA, CDR2 SQIVND (reference sequence). V dropped 3 bases and J dropped 0 bases, with 18 bases sitting between them. The CDR3 runs to 19 residues. The CDR3 loop is CASSIPLGRLGSGANVLTF. The CDR3 nucleotides are TGTGCCAGTAGTATCCCTTTGGGGCGGCTTGGCTCTGGGGCCAACGTCCTGACTTTC.

The chain links TRBV4-1 to TRBJ1-5; D is perhaps TRBD1 (5 bases). Per germline, CDR1 MGHRA and CDR2 YSYEKL. The V end lost 1 base, the J end lost 4 bases, and 17 bases lay between the germline ends. This CDR3 region has 17 residues. The CDR3 here is CASSQGKSPGRNQPQHF. For the CDR3, the DNA is TGCGCCAGCAGCCAAGGGAAAAGTCCAGGGAGGAATCAGCCCCAGCATTTT.

As for this clone: The same CDR3 can be traced to other DNA sequences in this sample. The V and J genes are TRBV4-3 and TRBJ2-7; 8 bases agree with TRBD1. CDR3 length equals 15 residues. V was pared by 3 bases and J by 3 bases, with 7 bases of the junction left unmatched. Per germline, CDR1 LGHNA and CDR2 YSLEER. This CDR3 is CASSHSGTGGYEQYF. CDR3 in DNA: TGCGCCAGCAGCCATTCAGGAACAGGGGGCTACGAGCAGTACTTC.